The entry below describes one TCR beta chain. The sample originates from a study of technical replicates of blood from several donors. Measured with immunoSEQ multiplex PCR; TCRdb has only the in-frame clones, and not every one. This sample has about 82,000 clones; roughly 90% occur once, and the top ten carry 0.3% to 0.45%. Material: T cells isolated from PBMCs. The TCR originated in a human donor in good health.

Written as DNA, the CDR3 is TGTGCCAGCAGGGAGGACAGGGAAGTCACTGAAGCTTTCTTT. It translates to CASREDREVTEAFF. This chain uses TRBV6-1 with TRBJ1-1; 8 positions agree with TRBD1. V was pared by 6 bases and J by 4 bases, with 7 bases of the junction left unmatched. This CDR3 region has 14 residues. Germline V gives CDR1 MNHNS, CDR2 SASEGT.